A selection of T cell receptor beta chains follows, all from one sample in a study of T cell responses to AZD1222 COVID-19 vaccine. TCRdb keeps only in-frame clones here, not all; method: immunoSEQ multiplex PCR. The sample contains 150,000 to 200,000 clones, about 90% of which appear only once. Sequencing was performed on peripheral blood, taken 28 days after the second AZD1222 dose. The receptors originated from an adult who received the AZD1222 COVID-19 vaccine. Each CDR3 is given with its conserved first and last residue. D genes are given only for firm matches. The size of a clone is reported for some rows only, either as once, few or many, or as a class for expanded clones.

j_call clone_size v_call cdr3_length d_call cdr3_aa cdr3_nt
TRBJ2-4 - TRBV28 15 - CASSGEGGAKNIQYF TGTGCCAGCAGTGGTGAAGGGGGAGCCAAAAACATTCAGTACTTC
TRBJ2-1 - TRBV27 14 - CASRPLGYHNEQFF TGTGCCAGCAGGCCCCTAGGATATCACAATGAGCAGTTCTTC
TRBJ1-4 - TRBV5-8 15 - CASSLLTGGGEKLFF TGTGCCAGCAGCTTGTTGACGGGAGGAGGTGAAAAACTGTTTTTT
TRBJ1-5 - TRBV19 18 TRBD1 CASSMKGALPYSNQPQHF TGTGCCAGTAGTATGAAGGGGGCCCTACCTTATAGCAATCAGCCCCAGCATTTT
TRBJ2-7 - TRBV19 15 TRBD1 CASSIGGQGAIEQYF TGTGCCAGTAGTATAGGAGGACAGGGGGCGATTGAGCAGTACTTC
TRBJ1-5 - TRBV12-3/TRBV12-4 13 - CASNPGGHQPQHF TGTGCCAGCAATCCCGGGGGGCATCAGCCCCAGCATTTT
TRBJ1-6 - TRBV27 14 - CASSFSSYNSPLHF TGTGCCAGCAGTTTCAGCTCCTATAATTCACCCCTCCACTTT
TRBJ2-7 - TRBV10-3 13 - CAISDGPSYEQYF TGTGCCATCAGTGACGGGCCATCCTACGAGCAGTACTTC
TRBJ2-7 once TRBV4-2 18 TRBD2 CASSQDASASGSFYEQYF TGTGCCAGCAGCCAAGACGCTTCGGCTAGCGGGAGCTTCTACGAGCAGTACTTC
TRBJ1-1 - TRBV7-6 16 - CASSSAKAGLNTEAFF TGTGCCAGCAGCTCCGCCAAAGCGGGGTTGAACACTGAAGCTTTCTTT
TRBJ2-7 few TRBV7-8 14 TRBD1 CASSEGQGSYEQYF TGTGCCAGCAGCGAGGGACAGGGTTCCTACGAGCAGTACTTC
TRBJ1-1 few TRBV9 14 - CASSVDSENTEAFF TGTGCCAGCAGCGTAGACTCGGAGAACACTGAAGCTTTCTTT
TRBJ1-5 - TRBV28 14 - CASRRGTLNQPQHF TGTGCCAGCCGGAGAGGGACCCTCAATCAGCCCCAGCATTTT
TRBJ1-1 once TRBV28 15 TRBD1 CASSLGGTANTEAFF TGTGCCAGCAGTCTGGGCGGGACAGCGAACACTGAAGCTTTCTTT
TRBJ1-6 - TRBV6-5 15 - CASSYGQGHNSPLHF TGTGCCAGCAGTTACGGGCAGGGGCATAATTCACCCCTCCACTTT
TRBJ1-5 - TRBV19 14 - CASSIEAGFKPQHF TGTGCCAGTAGTATAGAGGCAGGGTTTAAGCCCCAGCATTTT
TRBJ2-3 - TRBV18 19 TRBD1 CASSPRTGGPGLSTDTQYF TGTGCCAGCTCACCACGGACAGGGGGGCCGGGGCTGAGCACAGATACGCAGTATTTT
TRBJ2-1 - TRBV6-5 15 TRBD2 CASSPERGRLNEQFF TGTGCCAGCAGCCCCGAGCGGGGACGCCTCAATGAGCAGTTCTTC
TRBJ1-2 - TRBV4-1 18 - CASSQDDLRGHKGYGYTF TGCGCCAGCAGCCAAGATGATTTGCGGGGGCATAAAGGCTATGGCTACACCTTC
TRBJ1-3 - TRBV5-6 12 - CASSLGLNTIYF TGTGCCAGCAGCTTGGGGCTAAACACCATATATTTT
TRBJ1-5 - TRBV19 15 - CASKSSTGGNQPQHF TGTGCCAGTAAGTCCTCTACCGGGGGTAATCAGCCCCAGCATTTT
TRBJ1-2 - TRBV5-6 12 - CASSLVSGGYTF TGTGCCAGCAGCTTGGTTTCAGGCGGCTACACCTTC
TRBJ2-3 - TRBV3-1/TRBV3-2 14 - CASRPSKDRDTQYF TGTGCCAGCAGACCCAGCAAAGATAGAGATACGCAGTATTTT
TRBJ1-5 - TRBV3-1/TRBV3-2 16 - CASSQDQGGPPQPQHF TGTGCCAGCAGCCAAGATCAGGGAGGTCCCCCTCAGCCCCAGCATTTT
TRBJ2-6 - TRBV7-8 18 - CASSPTGLDFSGANVLTF TGTGCCAGCAGCCCAACGGGCCTAGACTTCTCTGGGGCCAACGTCCTGACTTTC
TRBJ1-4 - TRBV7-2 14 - CASSLQMGNEKLFF TGTGCCAGCAGCCTACAGATGGGGAATGAAAAACTGTTTTTT
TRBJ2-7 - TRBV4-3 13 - CASSQEPDSEQYF TGCGCCAGCAGCCAAGAACCCGACAGCGAGCAGTACTTC
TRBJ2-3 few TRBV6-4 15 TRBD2 CASSDGTSPTDTQYF TGTGCCAGCAGTGACGGGACTAGCCCTACAGATACGCAGTATTTT
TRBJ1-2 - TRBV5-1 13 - CASSSDIHYGYTF TGCGCCAGCAGCTCGGACATTCACTATGGCTACACCTTC
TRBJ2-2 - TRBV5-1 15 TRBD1 CASSLQGAVDGELFF TGCGCCAGCAGCTTGCAGGGGGCGGTTGACGGGGAGCTGTTTTTT
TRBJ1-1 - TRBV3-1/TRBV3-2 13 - CASSQRGGTEAFF TGTGCCAGCAGCCAGCGAGGGGGCACTGAAGCTTTCTTT
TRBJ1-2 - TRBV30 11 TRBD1 CASTQGVGYTF TGTGCCTCAACACAGGGGGTGGGCTACACCTTC
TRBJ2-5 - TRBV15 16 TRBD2 CATSRGGTSGQETQYF TGTGCCACCAGCAGGGGGGGGACTAGCGGGCAAGAGACCCAGTACTTC
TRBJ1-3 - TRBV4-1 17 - CASSQGPLVGSGNTIYF TGCGCCAGCAGCCAAGGCCCCCTGGTAGGATCTGGAAACACCATATATTTT
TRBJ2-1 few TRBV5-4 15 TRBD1 CASWNRGIYLSEQFF TGTGCCAGCTGGAACAGGGGAATTTATTTGAGTGAGCAGTTCTTC
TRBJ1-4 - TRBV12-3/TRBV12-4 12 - CASSGSYEKLFF TGTGCCAGCAGTGGGTCTTATGAAAAACTGTTTTTT
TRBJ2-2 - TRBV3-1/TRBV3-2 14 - CASSPTENTGELFF TGTGCCAGCAGCCCTACAGAGAACACCGGGGAGCTGTTTTTT
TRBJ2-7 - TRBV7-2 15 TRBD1 CASSWGQGGTYEQYF TGTGCCAGCAGCTGGGGACAGGGAGGGACCTACGAGCAGTACTTC
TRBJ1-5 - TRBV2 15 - CASSVGTTRNQPQHF TGTGCCAGCAGTGTTGGGACAACCCGCAATCAGCCCCAGCATTTT
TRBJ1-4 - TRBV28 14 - CASSWSATNEKLFF TGTGCCAGCAGCTGGTCAGCAACTAATGAAAAACTGTTTTTT
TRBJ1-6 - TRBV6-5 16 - CASSYSKGTYNSPLHF TGTGCCAGCAGTTACTCGAAAGGGACCTATAATTCACCCCTCCACTTT
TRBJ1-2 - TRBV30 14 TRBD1 CAWSVKGTGVHSTF TGTGCCTGGAGTGTAAAAGGGACAGGGGTGCATAGCACCTTC
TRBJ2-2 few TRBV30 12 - CAGGPNTGELFF TGTGCCGGGGGCCCGAACACCGGGGAGCTGTTTTTT
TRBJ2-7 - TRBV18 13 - CASSPSGAYEQYF TGTGCCAGCTCACCGTCCGGCGCCTACGAGCAGTACTTC
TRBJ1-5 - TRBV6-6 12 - CASRGENQPQHF TGTGCCAGCAGGGGAGAAAATCAGCCCCAGCATTTT
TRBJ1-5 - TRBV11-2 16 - CASSAHSPGRDQPQHF TGTGCCAGCAGCGCCCACTCCCCAGGGCGTGATCAGCCCCAGCATTTT
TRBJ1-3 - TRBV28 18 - CASSLSFSGVSSGNTIYF TGTGCCAGCAGTTTATCCTTTTCTGGGGTAAGCTCTGGAAACACCATATATTTT
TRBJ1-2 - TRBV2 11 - CASTGVYGYTF TGTGCCAGCACAGGGGTCTATGGCTACACCTTC
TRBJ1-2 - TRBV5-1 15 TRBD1 CASSITGGSNYGYTF TGCGCCAGCAGCATTACAGGGGGAAGTAACTATGGCTACACCTTC
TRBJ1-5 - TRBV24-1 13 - CATSDYKDQPQHF TGTGCCACCAGTGACTACAAGGACCAGCCCCAGCATTTT
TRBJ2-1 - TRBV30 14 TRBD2 CAWTAGTIYNEQFF TGTGCCTGGACCGCCGGGACTATCTACAATGAGCAGTTCTTC
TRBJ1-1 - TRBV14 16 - CASSQLTGTVNTEAFF TGTGCCAGCAGCCAGTTAACCGGGACGGTGAACACTGAAGCTTTCTTT